This T cell receptor beta chain comes out of a study of PD-L1 blockade in urothelial cancer. Study-wide results and limits: In blood sampled pretreatment, TCR clonality below the median predicted better survival.

Sequencing was performed with immunoSEQ multiplex PCR; in TCRdb, only in-frame clones are kept and a portion is missing. The data contain around 100,000 clones, approximately 86% of them singletons. CDR3 length: 16 residues. Germline CDR1 is MGHRA and CDR2 is YSYEKL. The ends lost 1 base at V and 9 bases at J; junction bases unmatched: 10. In regard to this clone: The target antigen is unknown.

The chain couples TRBV4-1 to TRBJ2-1; 9 nucleotides match TRBD2. This sequence originates from a man between 45 and 60 years old with urothelial cancer. Source: PBMCs, taken around atezolizumab (anti-PD-L1) treatment. The chain's CDR3 is CASSQGSGTSFGEQFF. Here the CDR3 DNA reads TGCGCCAGCAGCCAAGGTTCGGGGACTAGCTTTGGTGAGCAGTTCTTC.